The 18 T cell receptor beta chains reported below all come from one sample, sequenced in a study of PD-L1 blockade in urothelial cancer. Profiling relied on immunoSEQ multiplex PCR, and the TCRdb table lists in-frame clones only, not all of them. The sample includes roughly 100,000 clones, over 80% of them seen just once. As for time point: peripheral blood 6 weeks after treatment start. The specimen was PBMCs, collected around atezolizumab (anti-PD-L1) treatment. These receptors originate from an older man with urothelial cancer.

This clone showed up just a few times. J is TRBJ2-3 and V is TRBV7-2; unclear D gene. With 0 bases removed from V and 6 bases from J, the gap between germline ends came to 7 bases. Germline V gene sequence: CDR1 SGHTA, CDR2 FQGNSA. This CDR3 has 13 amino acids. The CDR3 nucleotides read TGTGCCAGCAGCTTAGCGCCCGGGGATACGCAGTATTTT. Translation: CASSLAPGDTQYF. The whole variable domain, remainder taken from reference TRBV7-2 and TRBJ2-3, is GAGVSQSPSNKVTEKGKDVELRCDPISGHTALYWYRQSLGQGLEFLIYFQGNSAPDKSGLPSDRFSAERTGGSVSTLTIQRTQQEDSAVYLCASSLAPGDTQYFGPGTRLTVL.

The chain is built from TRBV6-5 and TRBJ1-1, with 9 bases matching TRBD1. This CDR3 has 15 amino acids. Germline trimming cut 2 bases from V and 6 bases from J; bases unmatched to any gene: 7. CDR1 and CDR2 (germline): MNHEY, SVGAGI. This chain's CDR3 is CASSYSGTGRAEAFF. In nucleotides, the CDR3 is TGTGCCAGCAGTTACAGCGGGACAGGGCGCGCTGAAGCTTTCTTT.

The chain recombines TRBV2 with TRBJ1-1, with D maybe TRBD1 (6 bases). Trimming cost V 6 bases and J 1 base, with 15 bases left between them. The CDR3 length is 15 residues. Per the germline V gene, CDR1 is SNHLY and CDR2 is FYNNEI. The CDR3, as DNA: TGTGCCAGCAGCCGTGGTGGGGGGGCGAACACTGAAGCTTTCTTT. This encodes CASSRGGGANTEAFF.

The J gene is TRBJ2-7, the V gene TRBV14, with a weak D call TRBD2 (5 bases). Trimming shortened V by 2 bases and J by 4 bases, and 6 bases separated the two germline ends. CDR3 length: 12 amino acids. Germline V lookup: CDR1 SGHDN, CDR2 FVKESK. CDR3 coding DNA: TGTGCCAGCAGCCAAAGGAGGTACGAGCAGTACTTC. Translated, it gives CASSQRRYEQYF.

The CDR3 DNA reads as TGTGCCAGCAGCTTGTACTCAGGGATTGGGGAGACCCAGTACTTC. This sequence encodes CASSLYSGIGETQYF. The V gene is TRBV5-8, the J gene TRBJ2-5, with D possibly matching TRBD1 (5 bases). This CDR3 is 15 amino acids long. Trimming removed 1 base at V and 5 bases at J, with 15 bases between. The V gene's germline CDR1 is SGHTS and CDR2 YDEGEE.

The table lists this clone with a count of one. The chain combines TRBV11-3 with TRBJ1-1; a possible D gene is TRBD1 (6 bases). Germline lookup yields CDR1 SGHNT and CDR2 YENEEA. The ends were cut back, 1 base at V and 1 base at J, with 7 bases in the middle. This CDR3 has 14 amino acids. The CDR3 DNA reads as TGTGCCAGCAGCTTAGGAGGGGGGAACACTGAAGCTTTCTTT. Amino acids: CASSLGGGNTEAFF.

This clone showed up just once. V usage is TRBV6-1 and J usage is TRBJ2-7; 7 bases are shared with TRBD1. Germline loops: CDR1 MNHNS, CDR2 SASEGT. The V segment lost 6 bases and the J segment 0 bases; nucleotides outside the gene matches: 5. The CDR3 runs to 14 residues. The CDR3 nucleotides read TGTGCCAGCAGAGGACAGGACAGCTCCTACGAGCAGTACTTC. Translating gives CASRGQDSSYEQYF.

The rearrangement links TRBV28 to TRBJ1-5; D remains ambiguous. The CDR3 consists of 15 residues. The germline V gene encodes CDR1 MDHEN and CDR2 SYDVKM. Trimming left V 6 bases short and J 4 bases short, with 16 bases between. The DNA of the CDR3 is TGTGCCAGCAGCCCTAATCCGGGAGGGAATCAGCCCCAGCATTTT. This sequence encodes CASSPNPGGNQPQHF.

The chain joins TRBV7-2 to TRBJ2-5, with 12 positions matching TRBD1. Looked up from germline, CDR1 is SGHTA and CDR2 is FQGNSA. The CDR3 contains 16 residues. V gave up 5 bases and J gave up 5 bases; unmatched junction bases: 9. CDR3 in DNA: TGTGCCAGCAGCCCCCTGGGACAGGGGGCGGGCGAGACCCAGTACTTC. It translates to CASSPLGQGAGETQYF.

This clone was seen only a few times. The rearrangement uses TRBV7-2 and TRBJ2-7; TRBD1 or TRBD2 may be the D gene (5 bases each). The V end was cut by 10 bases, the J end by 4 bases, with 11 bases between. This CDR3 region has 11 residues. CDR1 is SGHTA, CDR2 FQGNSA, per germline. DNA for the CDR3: TGTGCCACCAGAGGGGCATACGAGCAGTACTTC. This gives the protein CATRGAYEQYF.

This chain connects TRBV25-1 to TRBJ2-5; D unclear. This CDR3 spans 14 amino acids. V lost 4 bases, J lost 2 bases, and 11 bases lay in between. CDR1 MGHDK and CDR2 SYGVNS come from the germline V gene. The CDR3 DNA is TGTGCCAGCAGTGTTAGCCACATACAAGAGACCCAGTACTTC. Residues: CASSVSHIQETQYF.

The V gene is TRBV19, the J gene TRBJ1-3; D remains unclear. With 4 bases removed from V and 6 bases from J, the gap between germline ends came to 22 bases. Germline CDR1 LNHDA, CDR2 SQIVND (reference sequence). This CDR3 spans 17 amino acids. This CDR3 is CASSTQPPAGLKNTIYF. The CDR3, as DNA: TGTGCCAGTAGTACACAACCTCCGGCAGGTCTTAAAAACACCATATATTTT.

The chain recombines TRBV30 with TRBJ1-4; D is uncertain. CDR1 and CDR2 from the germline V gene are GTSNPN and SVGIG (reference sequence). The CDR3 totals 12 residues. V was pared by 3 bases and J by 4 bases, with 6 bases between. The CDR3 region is CAWSSNNEKLFF. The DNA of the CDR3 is TGTGCCTGGAGCTCTAATAATGAAAAACTGTTTTTT.

The DNA for the CDR3 is TGTGCCAGCAGGAGCCGTGTTGGGGAGGGCACAGATACGCAGTATTTT. Translation: CASRSRVGEGTDTQYF. The chain uses TRBV27 and TRBJ2-3; a possible D gene is TRBD2 (6 bases). Germline CDR1 MNHEY, CDR2 SMNVEV (reference sequence). The CDR3 covers 16 residues. Trimming stripped 6 bases from V and 1 base from J, with 17 bases between.

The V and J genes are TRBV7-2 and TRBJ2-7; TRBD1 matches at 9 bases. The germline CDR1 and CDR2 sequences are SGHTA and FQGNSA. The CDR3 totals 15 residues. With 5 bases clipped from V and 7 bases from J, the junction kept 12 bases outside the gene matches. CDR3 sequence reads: CASSTRQGDQREQYF. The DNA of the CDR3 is TGTGCCAGCAGCACAAGACAGGGGGATCAGAGAGAGCAGTACTTC.

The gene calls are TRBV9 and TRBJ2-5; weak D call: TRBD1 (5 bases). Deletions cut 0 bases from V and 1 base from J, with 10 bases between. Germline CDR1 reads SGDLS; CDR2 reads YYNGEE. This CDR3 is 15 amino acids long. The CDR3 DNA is TGTGCCAGCAGCGTAGGGCGAAGGGGCCAAGAGACCCAGTACTTC. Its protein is CASSVGRRGQETQYF. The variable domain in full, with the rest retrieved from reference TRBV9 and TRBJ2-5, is DSGVTQTPKHLITATGQRVTLRCSPRSGDLSVYWYQQSLDQGLQFLIQYYNGEERAKGNILERFSAQQFPDLHSELNLSSLELGDSALYFCASSVGRRGQETQYFGPGTRLLVL.

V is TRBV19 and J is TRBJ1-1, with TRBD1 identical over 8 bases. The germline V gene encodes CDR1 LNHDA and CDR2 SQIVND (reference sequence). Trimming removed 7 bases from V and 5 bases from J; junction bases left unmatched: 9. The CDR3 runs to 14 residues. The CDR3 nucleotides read TGTGCCAGTAATCAGGAGAACAGGGGGACTGAAGCTTTCTTT. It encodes CASNQENRGTEAFF.

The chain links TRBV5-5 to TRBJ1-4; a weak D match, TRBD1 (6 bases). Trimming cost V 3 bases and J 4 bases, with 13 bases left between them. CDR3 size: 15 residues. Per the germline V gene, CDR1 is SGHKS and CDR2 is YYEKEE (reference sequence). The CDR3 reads CASSSGQYSNEKLFF. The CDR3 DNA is TGTGCCAGCAGCTCAGGACAGTATAGTAATGAAAAACTGTTTTTT.